Each of the 9 T cell receptor beta chains below was sequenced from the same sample in a study of cytomegalovirus exposure and HLA in healthy donors (dated by TCRdb to the late 2010s). Libraries came from the immunoSEQ multiplex PCR assay. A mixture of 60 forward primers for TCR Vbeta segments and 13 reverse primers for TCR Jbeta segments was used in the multiplex PCR. TCRdb holds this immuneACCESS table with in-frame rearrangements only. Some clones are missing; in checked studies, unresolved V genes explain under half, and the rest has no known cause. This sample gives about 170,000 clones in total; 65% to 80% of them show up just once. The top ten clones comprise under 2.5% of the sample. The specimen was PBMCs. The receptors come from a female donor in good health and CMV-seronegative.

The V gene is TRBV18, the J gene TRBJ2-5; tentative D call: TRBD1 (6 bases). This CDR3 comprises 14 residues. V was clipped by 0 bases and J by 5 bases, with 10 bases between them. The V gene's germline CDR1 is KGHSH and CDR2 LQKENI. The CDR3 nucleotides are TGTGCCAGCTCACCACCGCTCACAGGGGAGACCCAGTACTTC. It is translated as CASSPPLTGETQYF. The full variable domain, completed using reference TRBV18 and TRBJ2-5, is NAGVMQNPRHLVRRRGQEARLRCSPMKGHSHVYWYRQLPEEGLKFMVYLQKENIIDESGMPKERFSAEFPKEGPSILRIQQVVRGDSAAYFCASSPPLTGETQYFGPGTRLLVL.

The chain couples TRBV30 to TRBJ1-1; a possible D gene is TRBD1 (5 bases). Trimming cost V 2 bases and J 1 base, with 11 bases left between them. Germline CDR1 and CDR2: GTSNPN and SVGIG (reference sequence). This CDR3 comprises 14 residues. The CDR3 here is CAWSKGIWNTEAFF. DNA for the CDR3: TGTGCCTGGAGTAAGGGGATATGGAACACTGAAGCTTTCTTT.

J is TRBJ2-7 and V is TRBV7-8; 7 nucleotides align to TRBD1. From germline, CDR1 is SGHVS and CDR2 FQNEAQ. Trimming took 1 base from V and 3 from J; bases not matched to a gene: 9. The CDR3 runs to 16 residues. CDR3 loop: CASSLGARGGVYEQYF. The CDR3 DNA is TGTGCCAGCAGCTTAGGCGCGCGAGGGGGCGTCTACGAGCAGTACTTC.

This clone has more than one count but fewer than ten. The V gene is TRBV2, the J gene TRBJ2-5; possibly TRBD2 for D (5 bases). Germline values: CDR1 SNHLY, CDR2 FYNNEI. With 8 bases removed from V and 1 base from J, the gap between germline ends came to 20 bases. The CDR3 contains 16 residues. CDR3 in DNA: TGTGCCAGCGGTCTCGAGAGCGGCGAACTCCAAGAGACCCAGTACTTC. It specifies CASGLESGELQETQYF.

On this clone itself: The same CDR3 also results from other DNA sequences found in this sample. The chain joins TRBV11-3 to TRBJ2-1; D is undetermined. This CDR3 is built from 15 residues. The ends were cut back, 1 base at V and 0 bases at J, with 7 bases in the middle. Germline-derived CDR1 and CDR2 are SGHNT and YENEEA. This CDR3 reads CASSLGRVSYNEQFF. Here the CDR3 DNA reads TGTGCCAGCAGCTTAGGACGGGTCTCCTACAATGAGCAGTTCTTC.

The V call is TRBV7-9, the J call TRBJ2-5; 9 nucleotides line up with TRBD2. CDR3 size: 17 residues. CDR1 and CDR2 from the germline V gene are SEHNR and FQNEAQ (reference sequence). J was trimmed by 6 bases and V by 5 bases; bases with no gene match: 16. The CDR3 coding sequence is TGTGCCAGCAGCCCCCTTGGGCTAGCGGGAAGCGGCAAGACCCAGTACTTC. Its translation is CASSPLGLAGSGKTQYF. Looking up the rest from reference TRBV7-9 and TRBJ2-5 gives the full variable domain: DTGVSQNPRHKITKRGQNVTFRCDPISEHNRLYWYRQTLGQGPEFLTYFQNEAQLEKSRLLSDRFSAERPKGSFSTLEIQRTEQGDSAMYLCASSPLGLAGSGKTQYFGPGTRLLVL.

This sequence joins TRBV2 and TRBJ2-7, with D perhaps matching TRBD1 (5 bases). V lost 5 bases and J 3 bases, leaving 8 bases between the germline ends. The germline V gene encodes CDR1 SNHLY and CDR2 FYNNEI. There are 12 residues in the CDR3. This chain's CDR3 is CASSQQVYEQYF. In nucleotides, the CDR3 is TGTGCCAGCAGTCAACAGGTCTACGAGCAGTACTTC.

The chain uses TRBV6-1 and TRBJ1-2; TRBD1 is a possible D gene (6 bases). The V gene lost 8 bases and the J gene lost 5 bases, with 21 bases spanning the gap. The CDR3 extends over 15 amino acids. Germline V CDR1 and CDR2: MNHNS, SASEGT. For the CDR3, the DNA is TGTGCCAGCCGATCTGGGGGGGGCGGTTGGTATGGCTACACCTTC. Translation gives CASRSGGGGWYGYTF.

The chain is built from TRBV4-1 and TRBJ2-2, with a possible D match to TRBD2 (6 bases). The CDR3 has 20 residues. Germline assignment: CDR1 MGHRA and CDR2 YSYEKL. With 1 base removed from V and 0 bases from J, the gap between germline ends came to 21 bases. The CDR3 region has the DNA TGCGCCAGCAGCCAAGTGGTATTTACTAGCTACAATTCGAACACCGGGGAGCTGTTTTTT. This codes for CASSQVVFTSYNSNTGELFF.